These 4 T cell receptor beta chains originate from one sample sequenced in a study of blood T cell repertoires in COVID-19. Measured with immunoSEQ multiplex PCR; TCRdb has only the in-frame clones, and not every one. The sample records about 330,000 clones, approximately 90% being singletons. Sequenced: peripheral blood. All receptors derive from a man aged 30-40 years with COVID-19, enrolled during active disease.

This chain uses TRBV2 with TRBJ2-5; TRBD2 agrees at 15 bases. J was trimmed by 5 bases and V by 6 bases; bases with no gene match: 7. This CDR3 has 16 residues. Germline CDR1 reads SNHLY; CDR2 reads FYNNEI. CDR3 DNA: TGTGCCAGCAGAAGGACTAGCGGGGGGGTCCAGGAGACCCAGTACTTC. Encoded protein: CASRRTSGGVQETQYF.

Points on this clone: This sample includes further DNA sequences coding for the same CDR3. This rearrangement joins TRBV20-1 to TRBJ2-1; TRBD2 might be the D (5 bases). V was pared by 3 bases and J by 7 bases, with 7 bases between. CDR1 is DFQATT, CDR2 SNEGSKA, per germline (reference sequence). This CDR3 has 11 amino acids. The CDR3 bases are TGCAGTGCTAGCCGGGAAAATGAGCAGTTCTTC. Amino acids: CSASRENEQFF.

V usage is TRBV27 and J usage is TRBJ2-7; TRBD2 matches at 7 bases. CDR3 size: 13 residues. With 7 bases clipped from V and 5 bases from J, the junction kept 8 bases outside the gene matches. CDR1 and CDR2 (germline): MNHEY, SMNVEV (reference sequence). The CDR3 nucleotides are TGTGCCAGCAATTCAGCGGGAAATGACGAGCAGTACTTC. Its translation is CASNSAGNDEQYF.

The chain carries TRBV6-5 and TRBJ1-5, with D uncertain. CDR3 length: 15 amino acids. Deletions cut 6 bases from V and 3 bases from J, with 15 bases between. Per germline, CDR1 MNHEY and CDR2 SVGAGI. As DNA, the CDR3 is TGTGCCAGCAGGGCCCTGGAGGGTTACAATCAGCCCCAGCATTTT. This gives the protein CASRALEGYNQPQHF.